The sequence of this TCR beta chain was determined in a study of T cells after posttransplantation cyclophosphamide. V was trimmed by 4 bases and J by 0 bases, leaving 10 bases between them. This CDR3 is 15 amino acids long. CDR1 SGHTA and CDR2 FQGNSA come from the germline V gene. TCRdb's copy holds only in-frame clones and misses some; the assay was immunoSEQ multiplex PCR. The table lists fewer than 40,000 clones, with no singletons. At least ten counts were recorded for this clone. The source of this sequence is a woman in her twenties or thirties in good health and a related stem cell transplant donor. The chain combines TRBV7-2 with TRBJ2-1; tentative D call: TRBD2 (5 bases). The sequencing input was PBMCs. CDR3 loop: CASSSRGLSYNEQFF. The DNA for the CDR3 is TGTGCCAGCAGCTCAAGAGGGCTCTCCTACAATGAGCAGTTCTTC.